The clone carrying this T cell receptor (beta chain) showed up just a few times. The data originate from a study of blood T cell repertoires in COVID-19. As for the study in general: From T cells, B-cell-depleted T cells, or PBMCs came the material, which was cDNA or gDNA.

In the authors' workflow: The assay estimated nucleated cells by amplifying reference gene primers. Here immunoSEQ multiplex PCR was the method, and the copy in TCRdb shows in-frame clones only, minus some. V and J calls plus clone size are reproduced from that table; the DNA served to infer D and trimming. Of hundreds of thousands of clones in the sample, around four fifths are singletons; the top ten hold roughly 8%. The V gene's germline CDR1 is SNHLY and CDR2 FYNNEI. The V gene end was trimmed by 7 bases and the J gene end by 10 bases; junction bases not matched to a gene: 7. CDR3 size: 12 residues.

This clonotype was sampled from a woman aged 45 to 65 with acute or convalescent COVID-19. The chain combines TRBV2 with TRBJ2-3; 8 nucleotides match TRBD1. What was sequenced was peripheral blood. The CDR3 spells CASIGDRGSQYF. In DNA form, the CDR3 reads TGTGCCAGCATTGGTGACAGGGGCTCGCAGTATTTT.